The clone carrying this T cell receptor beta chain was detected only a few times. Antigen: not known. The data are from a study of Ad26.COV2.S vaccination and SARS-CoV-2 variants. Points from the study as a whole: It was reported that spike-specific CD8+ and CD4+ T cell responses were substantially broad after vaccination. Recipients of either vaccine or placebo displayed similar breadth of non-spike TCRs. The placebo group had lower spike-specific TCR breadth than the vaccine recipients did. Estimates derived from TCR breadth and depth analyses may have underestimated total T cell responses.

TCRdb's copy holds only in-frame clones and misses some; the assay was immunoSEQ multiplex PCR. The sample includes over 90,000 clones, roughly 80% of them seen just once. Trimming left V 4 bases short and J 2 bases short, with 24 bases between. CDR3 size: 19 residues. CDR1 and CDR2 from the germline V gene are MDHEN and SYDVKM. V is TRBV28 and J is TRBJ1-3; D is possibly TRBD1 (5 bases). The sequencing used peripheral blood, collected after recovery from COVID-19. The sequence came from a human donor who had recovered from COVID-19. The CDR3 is CASSSPAMSQGRAGNTIYF. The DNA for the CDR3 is TGTGCCAGCAGTTCGCCCGCAATGTCGCAGGGACGTGCTGGAAACACCATATATTTT.